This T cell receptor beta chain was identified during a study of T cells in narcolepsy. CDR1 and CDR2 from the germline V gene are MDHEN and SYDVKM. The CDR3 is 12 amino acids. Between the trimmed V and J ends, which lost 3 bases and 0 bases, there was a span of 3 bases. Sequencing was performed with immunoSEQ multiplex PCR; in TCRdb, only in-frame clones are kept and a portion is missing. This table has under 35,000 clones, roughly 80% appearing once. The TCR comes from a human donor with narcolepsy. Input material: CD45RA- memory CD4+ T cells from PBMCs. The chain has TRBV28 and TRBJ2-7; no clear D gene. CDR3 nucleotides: TGTGCCAGCAGTTTGCTCTCCTACGAGCAGTACTTC. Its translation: CASSLLSYEQYF.